This T cell receptor (beta chain) was captured by sequencing in a study of human T cells and chemical hapten exposure. Extraction of total RNA was performed on unfractionated whole blood. Only a few counts were recorded for this clonotype. The CDR3 runs to 15 residues. Germline values: CDR1 SGHVS, CDR2 FQNEAQ. Germline trimming cut 5 bases from V and 4 bases from J; bases unmatched to any gene: 4. As originally analysed: Across samples, TCR counts had a median of about 92,000 and ranged from roughly 23,224 to 700,000. TCRdb fed the 5' RACE reads into MiXCR, producing one record per CDR3 protein. The V and J calls and clone size come from TCRdb's table, not from the authors' own analysis. The sample lists tens of thousands of distinct CDR3 sequences; about 8.4% were seen once.

This TCR came from a male donor in good health. The chain is built from TRBV7-8 and TRBJ2-6; 8 bases agree with TRBD1. CDR3 coding DNA: TGTGCCAGCAGCGACAGGGGATCAGGGGCCAACGTCCTGACTTTC. Its translation: CASSDRGSGANVLTF.